Shown below are 21 T cell receptor beta chains from a single sample sequenced in a study of blood T cell repertoires in COVID-19 (TCRdb year 2020). Library preparation employed the immunoSEQ multiplex PCR assay. TCRdb provides this immuneACCESS table in a form limited to in-frame rearrangements. Some clones are lacking; in checked studies, under half of them reflect an unresolved V gene, and why the rest are absent is not known. The sample has roughly 360,000 clones on record, over 75% of them singletons. Around 1.3% of the sample comes from the top ten. Sequencing was performed on PBMCs or T cells enriched from blood (not recorded which). Every receptor here comes from a man aged 30 to 45 who had recovered from COVID-19.

The chain uses TRBV7-2 and TRBJ2-7, with TRBD2 matching 7 bases. Germline lookup yields CDR1 SGHTA and CDR2 FQGNSA. Germline trimming cut 6 bases from V and 2 bases from J; bases unmatched to any gene: 1. This CDR3 region has 12 residues. Here the CDR3 DNA reads TGTGCCAGCAGAGCGGGAACCTACGAGCAGTACTTC. This gives the protein CASRAGTYEQYF.

The chain carries TRBV20-1 and TRBJ1-2; D gene uncertain. V shed 6 bases and J shed 2 bases, with 7 bases lying between them. CDR1 DFQATT and CDR2 SNEGSKA come from the germline V gene (reference sequence). The CDR3 extends over 11 amino acids. CDR3 nucleotide sequence: TGCAGTGCCACAGAGAACTATGGCTACACCTTC. Protein product: CSATENYGYTF.

This CDR3 is CSVDTGGELFF. CDR3 bases: TGCAGCGTTGACACGGGCGGGGAGCTGTTTTTT. The chain employs TRBV29-1 and TRBJ2-2; D not resolved. Germline V lookup: CDR1 SQVTM, CDR2 ANQGSEA. The length of the CDR3 is 11 residues. The V gene lost 3 bases and the J gene lost 7 bases, with 6 bases spanning the gap.

The chain joins TRBV5-1 to TRBJ2-7, with TRBD1 identical over 7 bases. The J segment lost 10 bases and the V segment lost 6 bases, leaving 7 bases of the junction unmatched. The length of the CDR3 is 11 residues. Germline lookup yields CDR1 SGHRS and CDR2 YFSETQ. The DNA of the CDR3 is TGCGCCAGCACAAATGACAGGGAACAGTACTTC. It translates to CASTNDREQYF.

This chain links TRBV27 with TRBJ2-3; weak D call: TRBD2 (5 bases). V dropped 1 base and J dropped 2 bases, with 7 bases sitting between them. From germline, CDR1 is MNHEY and CDR2 SMNVEV (reference sequence). The CDR3 consists of 14 residues. CDR3 DNA: TGTGCCAGCAGTTTATTGAGGGACACAGATACGCAGTATTTT. Its translation is CASSLLRDTDTQYF.

This chain links TRBV11-2 with TRBJ1-3; 7 bases are shared with TRBD1. Germline V gene lookup returns CDR1 SGHAT and CDR2 FQNNGV. J lost 4 bases, V lost 4 bases, and 7 bases had no gene match. The CDR3 is 15 amino acids. The CDR3 DNA sequence: TGTGCCAGCAGCTCGTACAGGGGATCAGGAAACACCATATATTTT. Encoded protein: CASSSYRGSGNTIYF.

This rearrangement joins TRBV5-4 to TRBJ2-6; D ambiguous. With 1 base removed from V and 4 bases from J, the gap between germline ends came to 6 bases. The CDR3 has 14 amino acids. CDR1 and CDR2 (germline): SGHNT, YYREEE (reference sequence). CDR3 in DNA: TGTGCCAGCAGCTTGTACGAGGGGGCCAACGTCCTGACTTTC. Translation: CASSLYEGANVLTF.

V and J are TRBV6-5 and TRBJ2-7; the match to TRBD1 covers 7 bases. CDR3 size: 15 residues. From germline, CDR1 is MNHEY and CDR2 SVGAGI. J was trimmed by 4 bases and V by 6 bases; bases with no gene match: 12. The CDR3 spells CASRPARDSFYEQYF. The DNA of the CDR3 is TGTGCCAGCAGACCTGCACGGGACAGCTTTTACGAGCAGTACTTC.

The chain has TRBV9 and TRBJ1-2; D might be TRBD1 (5 bases). The ends were cut back, 10 bases at V and 5 bases at J, with 12 bases in the middle. Per germline, CDR1 SGDLS and CDR2 YYNGEE. The CDR3 has 11 residues. Written as DNA, the CDR3 is TGTGCCTCTTGGGGACTTTATGGCTACACCTTC. As protein: CASWGLYGYTF.

The chain joins TRBV4-1 to TRBJ1-1; 8 positions agree with TRBD1. Germline assignment: CDR1 MGHRA and CDR2 YSYEKL. The V segment lost 8 bases and the J segment 3 bases; nucleotides outside the gene matches: 11. This CDR3 has 15 amino acids. The CDR3 reads CASGPAGGLDTEAFF. The CDR3 DNA reads as TGCGCCAGCGGCCCGGCAGGGGGCTTGGACACTGAAGCTTTCTTT.

This chain joins TRBV4-1 and TRBJ2-1; 8 positions match TRBD1. The CDR3 runs to 17 residues. After removal of 2 bases from V and 8 bases from J, the junction contained 14 bases not matched to a gene. Germline V gene lookup returns CDR1 MGHRA and CDR2 YSYEKL. The CDR3 is CASSQSAGTGRFDEQFF. The CDR3, as DNA: TGCGCCAGCAGCCAATCCGCTGGGACAGGTCGGTTCGATGAGCAGTTCTTC.

J is TRBJ1-2 and V is TRBV6-2 or TRBV6-3; possibly TRBD1 for D (6 bases). Looked up from germline, CDR1 is MNHEY and CDR2 is SVGEGT. The length of the CDR3 is 15 residues. V lost 6 bases to trimming and J lost 2 bases, with 16 bases between them. Written as DNA, the CDR3 is TGTGCCAGCAGATACGAGGGGGTTCCCAACTATGGCTACACCTTC. Protein product: CASRYEGVPNYGYTF.

This clone has a single count. The chain employs TRBV9 and TRBJ1-6; TRBD1 agrees at 7 bases. This CDR3 region has 16 residues. Trimming took 0 bases from V and 10 from J; bases not matched to a gene: 10. CDR1 is SGDLS, CDR2 YYNGEE, per germline. The DNA of the CDR3 is TGTGCCAGCAGCGTAGGCTCGACAGGGTCAGGGTCACCCCTCCACTTT. The encoded protein is CASSVGSTGSGSPLHF.

This chain uses TRBV10-1 with TRBJ2-3, with a weak D call TRBD1 (5 bases). Germline assignment: CDR1 WNHNN and CDR2 SYGVQD (reference sequence). Between the trimmed V and J ends, which lost 2 bases and 2 bases, there was a span of 8 bases. The CDR3 loop spans 14 amino acids. The CDR3 bases are TGCGCCAGCAGTGAGACAGGAGTCACAGATACGCAGTATTTT. It translates to CASSETGVTDTQYF.

The rearrangement uses TRBV6-5 and TRBJ1-2; 7 nucleotides agree with TRBD1. Per germline, CDR1 MNHEY and CDR2 SVGAGI. J was trimmed by 3 bases and V by 5 bases; bases with no gene match: 6. The CDR3 has 14 residues. Written as DNA, the CDR3 is TGTGCCAGCAGTCCTTTGACAGGGTACTATGGCTACACCTTC. Protein: CASSPLTGYYGYTF.

This chain uses TRBV10-2 with TRBJ2-5, with 10 bases that match TRBD2. Losses at the gene ends were 3 bases for V and 5 bases for J; bases not matched to a gene: 6. Germline V lookup: CDR1 WSHSY, CDR2 SAAADI. CDR3 length equals 15 residues. The CDR3 region is CASSETGTSAETQYF. The CDR3 DNA is TGCGCCAGCAGTGAAACCGGGACTAGCGCTGAGACCCAGTACTTC.

The chain uses TRBV9 and TRBJ2-1; no definite D call. The CDR3 loop spans 15 amino acids. V lost 2 bases, J lost 4 bases, and 13 bases lay in between. The germline gives CDR1 SGDLS, CDR2 YYNGEE. DNA for the CDR3: TGTGCCAGCAGCGTCAGTCTCGCGGAGTACAATGAGCAGTTCTTC. Its translation is CASSVSLAEYNEQFF. The complete variable domain, with remaining parts taken from reference TRBV9 and TRBJ2-1, reads DSGVTQTPKHLITATGQRVTLRCSPRSGDLSVYWYQQSLDQGLQFLIQYYNGEERAKGNILERFSAQQFPDLHSELNLSSLELGDSALYFCASSVSLAEYNEQFFGPGTRLTVL.

This chain connects TRBV12-3 or TRBV12-4 to TRBJ2-2; D possibly corresponds to TRBD1 (6 bases). This CDR3 comprises 12 residues. Trimming pared 4 bases from V and 7 bases from J, leaving 7 bases between. CDR3 sequence (DNA): TGTGCCAGCAGTTCAGGGGTCGGGGAGCTGTTTTTT. Translation: CASSSGVGELFF.

The chain combines TRBV3-1 (or the pseudogene TRBV3-2) with TRBJ2-7, with TRBD2 identical over 9 bases. The CDR3 length is 15 residues. With 4 bases clipped from V and 4 bases from J, the junction kept 8 bases outside the gene matches. Germline CDR1 LGHDT, CDR2 YNNKEL (reference sequence). CDR3 coding DNA: TGTGCCAGCAGCCTAGCAGCGGGGGGCGGATACGAGCAGTACTTC. As protein: CASSLAAGGGYEQYF.

This chain joins TRBV11-2 and TRBJ2-1; 9 bases align to TRBD2. V dropped 0 bases and J dropped 8; count of bases not matched to a gene: 11. The germline CDR1 and CDR2 sequences are SGHAT and FQNNGV. The CDR3 runs to 17 residues. The CDR3 nucleotides read TGTGCCAGCAGCTTAGAAGGGGCTGGAGCGGGGGGCTATGAGCAGTTCTTC. It specifies CASSLEGAGAGGYEQFF.

The J gene is TRBJ2-1, the V gene TRBV6-4; perhaps TRBD2 as D (6 bases). This CDR3 is 12 amino acids long. Per germline, CDR1 MRHNA and CDR2 SNTAGT. Trimming cost V 5 bases and J 9 bases, with 11 bases left between them. In DNA, the CDR3 is TGTGCCAGCAGTCTTATGGGGGGTGAGCAGTTCTTC. It yields the protein CASSLMGGEQFF.